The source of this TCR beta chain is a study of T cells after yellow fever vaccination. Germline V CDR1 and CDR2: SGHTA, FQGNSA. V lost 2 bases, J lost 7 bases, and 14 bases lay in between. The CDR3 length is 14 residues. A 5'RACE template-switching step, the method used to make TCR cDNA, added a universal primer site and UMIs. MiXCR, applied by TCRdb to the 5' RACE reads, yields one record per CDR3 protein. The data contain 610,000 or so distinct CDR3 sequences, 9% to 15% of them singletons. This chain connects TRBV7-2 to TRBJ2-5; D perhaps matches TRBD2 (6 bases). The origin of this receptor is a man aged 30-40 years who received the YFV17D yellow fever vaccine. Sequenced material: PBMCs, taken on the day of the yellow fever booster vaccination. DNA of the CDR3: TGTGCCAGCAGCTTAATCACGGGAGATGGGACCCAGTACTTC. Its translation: CASSLITGDGTQYF. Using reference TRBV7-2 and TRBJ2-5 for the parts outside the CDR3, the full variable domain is GAGVSQSPSNKVTEKGKDVELRCDPISGHTALYWYRQSLGQGLEFLIYFQGNSAPDKSGLPSDRFSAERTGGSVSTLTIQRTQQEDSAVYLCASSLITGDGTQYFGPGTRLLVL.